These 32 T cell receptor beta chains share one sample of origin, sequenced in a study of human T cells and chemical hapten exposure. Stated time point: pre-sensitization, week 0. Treatment meaning: therapeutic diphenylcyclopropenone sensitization with weekly scalp DPC. TCRdb re-called the RACE reads through MiXCR, storing one row per CDR3 protein. The repertoire consists of about 120,000 distinct CDR3 sequences, with about 13% occurring once and the leading ten covering roughly 3.1%. The sequencing here drew on whole blood, taken in connection with sensitization to the hapten diphenylcyclopropenone (DPC). These receptors were collected from a woman between 18 and 30 years old with alopecia areata. Some clones in this sample may be carry-over from other donors' samples.

A few counts support this clonotype. The CDR3 region is CASSLLYNEQFF. CDR3 DNA sequence: TGTGCCAGCAGCCTTCTCTACAATGAGCAGTTCTTC. The rearrangement links TRBV7-9 to TRBJ2-1; D uncertain. This CDR3 region has 12 residues. The germline gives CDR1 SEHNR, CDR2 FQNEAQ (reference sequence). Trimming removed 5 bases from V and 3 bases from J, with 5 bases in between.

This clonotype was recorded at least ten times. At one boundary the junction diverges from the germline segment, which might be a read error. The chain carries TRBV20-1 and TRBJ2-5; 7 nucleotides match TRBD2. The germline gives CDR1 DFQATT, CDR2 SNEGSKA (reference sequence). The CDR3 is 14 amino acids. This chain's CDR3 is CSAREGGVQKTQYF. CDR3 in DNA: TGCAGTGCTAGAGAGGGGGGGGTCCAAAAGACCCAGTACTTC.

The chain recombines TRBV7-6 with TRBJ2-5, with 8 bases aligning to TRBD1. The CDR3 is 17 residues long. V gave up 3 bases and J gave up 1 base; unmatched junction bases: 10. Germline V lookup: CDR1 SGHVS, CDR2 FNYEAQ. The CDR3 reads CASSFLRQGNPQETQYF. The CDR3 DNA reads TGTGCCAGCAGCTTCTTAAGACAGGGGAATCCCCAAGAGACCCAGTACTTC.

This clonotype was found many times. V gene TRBV19 combines with J gene TRBJ2-3; 8 bases fit TRBD2. With V trimmed by 6 bases and J by 2 bases, 7 bases remained unmatched. Germline-derived CDR1 and CDR2 are LNHDA and SQIVND (reference sequence). The CDR3 totals 15 residues. The CDR3 region is CASRALAGDTDTQYF. In nucleotides, the CDR3 is TGTGCCAGTAGAGCCCTAGCGGGTGACACAGATACGCAGTATTTT.

This rearrangement joins TRBV27 to TRBJ2-1; D unclear. The CDR3 has 13 amino acids. Germline-derived CDR1 and CDR2 are MNHEY and SMNVEV (reference sequence). V dropped 5 bases and J dropped 4 bases, with 9 bases sitting between them. CDR3 nucleotide sequence: TGTGCCAGCAGTGATCCTCCGTACAATGAGCAGTTCTTC. Translation: CASSDPPYNEQFF.

The chain has TRBV9 and TRBJ1-1, with D possibly matching TRBD1 (6 bases). Germline-derived CDR1 and CDR2 are SGDLS and YYNGEE. The germline V and J ends were trimmed by 4 bases and 0 bases, with 13 bases remaining between them. This CDR3 comprises 15 residues. CDR3 nucleotide sequence: TGTGCCAGCAGCTCGCAAACAGGGCTGAACACTGAAGCTTTCTTT. Its protein is CASSSQTGLNTEAFF.

This clonotype was counted between two and nine times. This rearrangement joins TRBV4-3 to TRBJ1-1; TRBD1 matches 12 bases. There are 16 residues in the CDR3. Germline V gene lookup returns CDR1 LGHNA and CDR2 YSLEER. The trim removed 1 base at V and 7 bases at J, leaving 7 bases unmatched. CDR3 protein: CASSQAGTGGAVEAFF. The CDR3 nucleotides are TGCGCCAGCAGCCAAGCCGGGACAGGGGGCGCGGTTGAAGCTTTCTTT.

V gene TRBV19 combines with J gene TRBJ2-3; 11 bases align to TRBD2. The germline V gene has CDR1 LNHDA and CDR2 SQIVND (reference sequence). The ends lost 5 bases at V and 6 bases at J; junction bases unmatched: 10. CDR3 length equals 16 residues. CDR3 DNA sequence: TGTGCCAGTAGTTCCGGGACTAGCGGCTCGGGGGATACGCAGTATTTT. Protein sequence: CASSSGTSGSGDTQYF.

V gene TRBV7-6 combines with J gene TRBJ1-6, with D unresolved. Trimming removed 3 bases at V and 7 bases at J, with 13 bases between. Germline CDR1 and CDR2: SGHVS and FNYEAQ. CDR3 length: 15 amino acids. The CDR3 coding sequence is TGTGCCAGCAGCTTCCAGGCTCACCCAAATTCACCCCTCCACTTT. It codes for CASSFQAHPNSPLHF.

V usage is TRBV7-9 and J usage is TRBJ1-4; 9 bases fit TRBD1. Germline trimming cut 5 bases from V and 7 bases from J; bases unmatched to any gene: 5. Germline assignment: CDR1 SEHNR and CDR2 FQNEAQ (reference sequence). The CDR3 totals 14 residues. The CDR3: CASSRQGDSEKLFF. DNA for the CDR3: TGTGCCAGCAGCCGACAGGGGGATTCTGAAAAACTGTTTTTT.

This clonotype has a handful of counts. This chain connects TRBV4-3 to TRBJ1-1, with 11 bases matching TRBD1. V shed 0 bases and J 3 bases; nucleotides not matched to a gene: 6. Germline V lookup: CDR1 LGHNA, CDR2 YSLEER. The CDR3 runs to 17 residues. CDR3 coding DNA: TGCGCCAGCAGCCAAGATTGGGGACAGGGGGACTACACTGAAGCTTTCTTT. Translating it yields CASSQDWGQGDYTEAFF.

The chain couples TRBV3-1 to TRBJ2-7; D gene ambiguous. Germline V gene data show CDR1 as LGHDT and CDR2 as YNNKEL (reference sequence). V lost 1 base and J lost 0, with 16 bases in between. The length of the CDR3 is 17 residues. The CDR3 DNA follows: TGTGCCAGCAGCCAAGGCGTCTCGGGCCGGAGCTCCTACGAGCAGTACTTC. Translation: CASSQGVSGRSSYEQYF.

The chain couples TRBV11-2 to TRBJ2-6, with unresolved D. Per the germline V gene, CDR1 is SGHAT and CDR2 is FQNNGV. The V and J ends lost 5 bases and 0 bases respectively, with 11 bases between them. This CDR3 has 16 residues. The CDR3 DNA is TGTGCCAGCAGCCGACCAGGCAACTCTGGGGCCAACGTCCTGACTTTC. Amino acids: CASSRPGNSGANVLTF. Together with reference TRBV11-2 and TRBJ2-6, the CDR3 gives the full variable domain: EAGVAQSPRYKIIEKRQSVAFWCNPISGHATLYWYQQILGQGPKLLIQFQNNGVVDDSQLPKDRFSAERLKGVDSTLKIQPAKLEDSAVYLCASSRPGNSGANVLTFGAGSRLTVL.

The sample holds many counts of this clonotype. J is TRBJ1-1 and V is TRBV18; D is unresolved. The V end was cut by 2 bases, the J end by 4 bases, with 5 bases between. There are 12 residues in the CDR3. Germline CDR1 and CDR2: KGHSH and LQKENI. CDR3: CASSPFGTEAFF. As DNA, the CDR3 is TGTGCCAGCTCACCATTCGGCACTGAAGCTTTCTTT.

This clonotype was observed a few times. The chain joins TRBV12-5 to TRBJ2-7, with TRBD1 matching 7 bases. Germline V gene data show CDR1 as LGHNT and CDR2 as FRNRAP. The junction had 3 bases not matched to a gene; V was cut back by 4 bases and J by 0 bases. CDR3 length: 14 residues. CDR3 residues: CASGCRDSSYEQYF. The CDR3, as DNA: TGTGCTAGTGGTTGCCGGGACAGCTCCTACGAGCAGTACTTC.

With respect to this clonotype: A read error may be the cause here, since a much bigger clone is one base away. V gene TRBV7-9 combines with J gene TRBJ2-3; TRBD1 aligns across 7 bases. The DNA end is more similar to TRBJ1-5, so the J call may be wrong. The CDR3 loop spans 16 amino acids. Germline values: CDR1 SEHNR, CDR2 FQNEAQ (reference sequence). CDR3 sequence: CASSLVLRGQADTQHF. The CDR3 DNA follows: TGTGCCAGCAGCTTAGTGTTGAGGGGGCAAGCCGATACGCAGCATTTT.

CDR3 amino acids: CASSFGGTNTGELFF. The CDR3 DNA sequence: TGTGCCAGCAGTTTCGGGGGGACGAACACCGGGGAGCTGTTTTTT. The genes are TRBV12-3 or TRBV12-4 and TRBJ2-2, with 7 bases matching TRBD2. V shed 3 bases, J shed 0 bases, and the junction held 1 base outside the gene matches. The CDR3 runs to 15 residues.

The J gene is TRBJ1-5, the V gene TRBV12-3 or TRBV12-4, with D unclear. The germline V and J ends were trimmed by 3 bases and 5 bases, with 8 bases remaining between them. This CDR3 has 13 amino acids. The CDR3: CASSFFPDQPQHF. The DNA for the CDR3 is TGTGCCAGCAGTTTCTTCCCGGATCAGCCCCAGCATTTT.

This clonotype showed up just a few times. The rearrangement joins TRBV5-4 to TRBJ2-7; possible D gene TRBD1, 5 bases. V was shortened by 4 bases and J by 5 bases, with 19 bases between the two germline ends. Per germline, CDR1 SGHNT and CDR2 YYREEE (reference sequence). This CDR3 is 15 amino acids long. CDR3 amino acids: CASSPSVQETHEQYF. CDR3 in DNA: TGTGCCAGCAGCCCTTCGGTACAGGAAACCCACGAGCAGTACTTC.

There are a few counts of this clonotype. The J gene is TRBJ1-3, the V gene TRBV6-1; TRBD1 is a possible D gene (6 bases). The CDR3 sequence is 15 residues long. Germline lookup yields CDR1 MNHNS and CDR2 SASEGT. The ends were cut back, 2 bases at V and 4 bases at J, with 12 bases in the middle. Here the CDR3 DNA reads TGTGCCAGCAGTGAATTCCCAGGGGCCGGAAACACCATATATTTT. It is translated as CASSEFPGAGNTIYF.

Many counts were recorded for this clonotype. The gene calls are TRBV20-1 and TRBJ1-1; a possible D gene is TRBD1 (5 bases). CDR1 is DFQATT, CDR2 SNEGSKA, per germline (reference sequence). The germline V and J ends were trimmed by 6 bases and 4 bases, with 15 bases remaining between them. The CDR3 loop spans 13 amino acids. DNA for the CDR3: TGCAGTGCACAGGACGGACGCTTCACTGAAGCTTTCTTT. Amino acid sequence: CSAQDGRFTEAFF.

There are many counts of this clonotype. This chain uses TRBV6-2 or TRBV6-3 with TRBJ2-7; D may be TRBD1 (5 bases). Trimming shortened V by 5 bases and J by 4 bases, and 12 bases separated the two germline ends. Looked up from germline, CDR1 is MNHEY and CDR2 is SVGEGT. The CDR3 covers 13 residues. CDR3 in DNA: TGTGCCAGCAGTCTCATCCAGGGTTACGAGCAGTACTTC. Translation gives CASSLIQGYEQYF.

In this sample, this clonotype turned up a few times. The chain employs TRBV4-1 and TRBJ2-2, with 12 bases identical to TRBD1. The CDR3 extends over 14 amino acids. V was clipped by 8 bases and J by 8 bases; unmatched bases: 6. The germline CDR1 and CDR2 sequences are MGHRA and YSYEKL. In DNA form, the CDR3 reads TGCGCCAGCGGTCCGGGACAGGGGGCAGGGGAGCTGTTTTTT. It yields the protein CASGPGQGAGELFF.

This clonotype was counted at least ten times. This chain connects TRBV20-1 to TRBJ1-2; D perhaps matches TRBD1 (5 bases). Trimming removed 1 base at V and 7 bases at J, with 13 bases between. In germline, CDR1 is DFQATT, CDR2 SNEGSKA (reference sequence). The CDR3 is 13 residues long. CDR3 nucleotides: TGCAGTGCTAGAGTACCATATGACAGTGGCTACACCTTC. As protein: CSARVPYDSGYTF.

This clonotype was seen a handful of times. This sequence joins TRBV11-2 and TRBJ2-3; 10 bases are a match to TRBD2. The germline V gene has CDR1 SGHAT and CDR2 FQNNGV. CDR3 size: 18 residues. The junction had 8 bases not matched to a gene; V was cut back by 1 base and J by 1 base. The CDR3 here is CASSLGLAGVTRTDTQYF. The CDR3 region has the DNA TGTGCCAGCAGCTTAGGGCTAGCGGGGGTGACTCGCACAGATACGCAGTATTTT.

J is TRBJ1-4 and V is TRBV28, with D possibly TRBD1 on 6 matching bases. There are 14 residues in the CDR3. Germline V lookup: CDR1 MDHEN, CDR2 SYDVKM. Trimming stripped 9 bases from V and 7 bases from J, with 18 bases between. Here the CDR3 DNA reads TGTGCCAGTACCCCAGGGACATCTGGTGAAAAACTGTTTTTT. Protein product: CASTPGTSGEKLFF.

V and J are TRBV12-3 or TRBV12-4 and TRBJ2-1; 8 positions match TRBD2. The CDR3 runs 15 residues. Trimming cost V 5 bases and J 6 bases; bases outside gene matches: 9. Written as DNA, the CDR3 is TGTGCCAGCAGTACCCCGGGGGGGCTAGGCAATGAGCAGTTCTTC. Translation gives CASSTPGGLGNEQFF.

The chain couples TRBV6-1 to TRBJ1-1; D unclear. V lost 6 bases, J lost 11 bases, and 13 bases lay in between. CDR3 length: 11 amino acids. Germline loops: CDR1 MNHNS, CDR2 SASEGT. In DNA, the CDR3 is TGTGCCAGCAGCACCAGGACGAGTGCTTTCTTT. It is translated as CASSTRTSAFF.

This clonotype was counted between two and nine times. V is TRBV20-1 and J is TRBJ2-1; TRBD1 might be the D (6 bases). CDR1 is DFQATT, CDR2 SNEGSKA, per germline (reference sequence). With 5 bases removed from V and 5 bases from J, the gap between germline ends came to 19 bases. This CDR3 contains 15 residues. CDR3 DNA sequence: TGCAGTGCTTTATCCGGGACAACCGGGGACAATGAGCAGTTCTTC. Its protein is CSALSGTTGDNEQFF.

This clonotype was observed a few times. V and J are TRBV12-3 or TRBV12-4 and TRBJ1-1; no reliable D call. CDR3 length: 9 amino acids. V was trimmed by 8 bases and J by 9 bases, leaving 7 bases between them. CDR3 sequence reads: CASPRKAFF. In DNA, the CDR3 is TGTGCCAGCCCCCGAAAAGCTTTCTTT.

This clonotype was seen a handful of times. The chain employs TRBV9 and TRBJ2-5; 10 bases align to TRBD2. Germline trimming cut 1 base from V and 1 base from J; bases unmatched to any gene: 4. Germline CDR1 is SGDLS and CDR2 is YYNGEE. The CDR3 is made up of 16 amino acids. CDR3 in DNA: TGTGCCAGCAGCGTATCTCTAGCGGGGGTCCAAGAGACCCAGTACTTC. This encodes CASSVSLAGVQETQYF.

This clonotype was seen a handful of times. The rearrangement joins TRBV27 to TRBJ2-1, with D perhaps being TRBD1 or TRBD2 (5 bases each). Germline V gives CDR1 MNHEY, CDR2 SMNVEV (reference sequence). The CDR3 contains 11 residues. Deletions cut 4 bases from V and 10 bases from J, with 8 bases between. CDR3 sequence reads: CASSWGTEQFF. In DNA form, the CDR3 reads TGTGCCAGCAGTTGGGGGACGGAGCAGTTCTTC.